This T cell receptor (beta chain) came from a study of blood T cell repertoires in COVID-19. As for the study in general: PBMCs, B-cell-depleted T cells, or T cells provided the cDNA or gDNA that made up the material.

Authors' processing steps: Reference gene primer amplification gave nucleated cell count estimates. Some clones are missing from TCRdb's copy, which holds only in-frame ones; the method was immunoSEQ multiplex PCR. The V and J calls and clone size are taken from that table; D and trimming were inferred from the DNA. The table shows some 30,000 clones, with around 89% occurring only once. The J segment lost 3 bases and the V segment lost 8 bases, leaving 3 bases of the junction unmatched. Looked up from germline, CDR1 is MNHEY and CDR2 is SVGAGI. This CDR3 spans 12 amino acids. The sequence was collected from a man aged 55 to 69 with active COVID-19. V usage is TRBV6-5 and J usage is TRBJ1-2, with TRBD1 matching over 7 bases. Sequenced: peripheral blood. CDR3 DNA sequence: TGTGCCAGCGAACAGGGGTACTATGGCTACACCTTC. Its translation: CASEQGYYGYTF.